This T cell receptor (beta chain) was documented in a study of cytomegalovirus exposure and HLA in healthy donors. Study overall: The roughly 130 validation repertoires used the same platform as the approximately 700 first-cohort repertoires (as reported by a later analysis).

Study observations and caveats: Cytomegalovirus-associated status was assigned to some 160 TCR beta chains.

Between the trimmed V and J ends, which lost 5 bases and 3 bases, there was a span of 11 bases. Germline V gene data show CDR1 as MNHEY and CDR2 as SVGAGI. The CDR3 loop spans 13 amino acids. Profiling relied on immunoSEQ multiplex PCR, and the TCRdb table lists in-frame clones only, not all of them. The profile shows around 130,000 clones, more than 75% of them singletons. About this clone itself: Its antigen is still unknown.

The receptor was isolated from a woman aged 25 to 45 in good health and CMV-seronegative. V gene TRBV6-5 combines with J gene TRBJ2-7; D perhaps matches TRBD2 (5 bases). What was sequenced was PBMCs. In nucleotides, the CDR3 is TGTGCCAGCAGTGGGAGAAGGCACTACGAGCAGTACTTC. It encodes CASSGRRHYEQYF.